These T cell receptor beta chains were read from a single sample in a study of OX40 agonist ivuxolimab in advanced cancers. Sequencing used immunoSEQ multiplex PCR; TCRdb keeps in-frame clones, though not all of them. This sample yields some 69,000 clones, of which 80% to 95% are seen a single time; 0.25% to 0.35% belongs to the top ten. The material was CD4+ or CD8+ T cells sorted from blood, obtained in a trial of the OX40 agonist ivuxolimab. Source of these receptors: an adult with an advanced solid tumor such as melanoma, head and neck, liver or kidney cancer. Both conserved end residues are part of each CDR3. Each record gives: clone size, J gene, D gene, V gene, CDR3 protein, CDR3 DNA. A D gene is named only where the DNA matches it firmly. For some rows the clone size is stated as once, few or many, or as a class when expanded; others skip it.

clone size: .; J gene: TRBJ1-4; D gene: .; V gene: TRBV21-1; CDR3 protein: CASSKGGEKLFF; CDR3 DNA: TGTGCCAGCAGCAAAGGGGGGGAAAAACTGTTTTTT
clone size: .; J gene: TRBJ2-2; D gene: TRBD2; V gene: TRBV7-6; CDR3 protein: CASSPSGTNTGELFF; CDR3 DNA: TGTGCCAGCAGCCCGAGCGGGACGAACACCGGGGAGCTGTTTTTT
clone size: .; J gene: TRBJ2-1; D gene: TRBD2; V gene: TRBV9; CDR3 protein: CASSGLTGTSGYNEQFF; CDR3 DNA: TGTGCCAGCAGCGGACTAACCGGGACTAGCGGGTACAATGAGCAGTTCTTC
clone size: .; J gene: TRBJ1-1; D gene: .; V gene: TRBV5-8; CDR3 protein: CASSLGTLLNTEAFF; CDR3 DNA: TGTGCCAGCAGCTTGGGCACTCTTTTGAACACTGAAGCTTTCTTT
clone size: .; J gene: TRBJ1-5; D gene: .; V gene: TRBV6-1; CDR3 protein: CASSEWRGYNQPQHF; CDR3 DNA: TGTGCCAGCAGTGAATGGAGGGGTTACAATCAGCCCCAGCATTTT
clone size: .; J gene: TRBJ2-3; D gene: .; V gene: TRBV6-6; CDR3 protein: CASSPMRVNTQYF; CDR3 DNA: TGTGCCAGCAGTCCGATGAGGGTAAATACGCAGTATTTT
clone size: .; J gene: TRBJ2-1; D gene: .; V gene: TRBV27; CDR3 protein: CASSPWFYGSYNEQFF; CDR3 DNA: TGTGCCAGCAGTCCGTGGTTCTATGGGTCCTACAATGAGCAGTTCTTC
clone size: .; J gene: TRBJ2-7; D gene: .; V gene: TRBV12-5; CDR3 protein: CASAFRPGGRDYEQYF; CDR3 DNA: TGTGCTAGTGCTTTTCGCCCGGGGGGCAGGGACTACGAGCAGTACTTC
clone size: .; J gene: TRBJ2-1; D gene: TRBD2; V gene: TRBV5-1; CDR3 protein: CASSLEASGRYYNEQFF; CDR3 DNA: TGCGCCAGCAGCTTGGAAGCTAGCGGGAGATACTACAATGAGCAGTTCTTC
clone size: .; J gene: TRBJ2-7; D gene: TRBD1; V gene: TRBV5-1; CDR3 protein: CASSLMETGALPSEQYF; CDR3 DNA: TGCGCCAGCAGCTTAATGGAAACAGGGGCCCTCCCCTCCGAGCAGTACTTC
clone size: few; J gene: TRBJ1-3; D gene: .; V gene: TRBV18; CDR3 protein: CASSPLGSSNTIYF; CDR3 DNA: TGTGCCAGCTCACCACTGGGGTCAAGCAACACCATATATTTT
clone size: .; J gene: TRBJ1-1; D gene: TRBD1; V gene: TRBV2; CDR3 protein: CASRQGARMNTEAFF; CDR3 DNA: TGTGCCAGCAGGCAGGGGGCACGAATGAACACTGAAGCTTTCTTT
clone size: .; J gene: TRBJ2-1; D gene: .; V gene: TRBV19; CDR3 protein: CASSLKRNEQFF; CDR3 DNA: TGTGCCAGTAGTCTTAAAAGGAATGAGCAGTTCTTC
clone size: .; J gene: TRBJ2-5; D gene: .; V gene: TRBV6-1; CDR3 protein: CASSSQGYQETQYF; CDR3 DNA: TGTGCCAGCAGTAGCCAGGGGTACCAAGAGACCCAGTACTTC
clone size: .; J gene: TRBJ2-1; D gene: .; V gene: TRBV19; CDR3 protein: CASSRDAKDSRSSYNEQFF; CDR3 DNA: TGTGCCAGTAGTAGAGACGCTAAAGACAGCCGAAGCTCCTACAATGAGCAGTTCTTC
clone size: .; J gene: TRBJ2-7; D gene: TRBD2; V gene: TRBV5-4; CDR3 protein: CASAIAGVYEQYF; CDR3 DNA: TGTGCCAGCGCCATAGCGGGAGTCTACGAGCAGTACTTC
clone size: .; J gene: TRBJ2-1; D gene: TRBD2; V gene: TRBV5-4; CDR3 protein: CASSQGLAGFGSYNEQFF; CDR3 DNA: TGTGCCAGCAGCCAGGGGCTAGCGGGATTCGGCTCCTACAATGAGCAGTTCTTC
clone size: .; J gene: TRBJ2-2; D gene: .; V gene: TRBV7-8; CDR3 protein: CASSLGGTNTGELFF; CDR3 DNA: TGTGCCAGCAGCTTAGGCGGGACGAACACCGGGGAGCTGTTTTTT
clone size: .; J gene: TRBJ2-5; D gene: .; V gene: TRBV6-1; CDR3 protein: CASSPREQETQYF; CDR3 DNA: TGTGCCAGCAGTCCTCGGGAGCAAGAGACCCAGTACTTC
clone size: .; J gene: TRBJ2-2; D gene: .; V gene: TRBV9; CDR3 protein: CASSPSLRWRAGELFF; CDR3 DNA: TGTGCCAGCAGCCCATCACTCCGTTGGAGGGCCGGGGAGCTGTTTTTT
clone size: .; J gene: TRBJ2-7; D gene: TRBD1; V gene: TRBV7-9; CDR3 protein: CASSFDRDSYEQYF; CDR3 DNA: TGTGCCAGCAGCTTTGACAGGGACTCCTACGAGCAGTACTTC
clone size: once; J gene: TRBJ2-6; D gene: .; V gene: TRBV5-1; CDR3 protein: CASLLTAGANVLTF; CDR3 DNA: TGCGCCAGCCTCCTGACAGCGGGGGCCAACGTCCTGACTTTC
clone size: .; J gene: TRBJ2-5; D gene: .; V gene: TRBV6-6; CDR3 protein: CASSYAGGKGETQYF; CDR3 DNA: TGTGCCAGCAGTTACGCCGGCGGCAAGGGGGAGACCCAGTACTTC
clone size: .; J gene: TRBJ1-2; D gene: TRBD1; V gene: TRBV27; CDR3 protein: CASSVSGTGGSGYTF; CDR3 DNA: TGTGCCAGCAGTGTAAGTGGGACAGGGGGAAGTGGCTACACCTTC
clone size: .; J gene: TRBJ2-2; D gene: .; V gene: TRBV11-2; CDR3 protein: CASSLTGELFF; CDR3 DNA: TGTGCCAGCAGTCTCACCGGGGAGCTGTTTTTT
clone size: .; J gene: TRBJ2-1; D gene: .; V gene: TRBV7-3; CDR3 protein: CASSPRVSSYNEQFF; CDR3 DNA: TGTGCCAGCAGCCCAAGAGTAAGCTCCTACAATGAGCAGTTCTTC
clone size: once; J gene: TRBJ2-3; D gene: TRBD1; V gene: TRBV6-4; CDR3 protein: CASSETGVTTDTQYF; CDR3 DNA: TGTGCCAGCAGCGAAACAGGGGTTACCACAGATACGCAGTATTTT
clone size: .; J gene: TRBJ2-1; D gene: .; V gene: TRBV6-6; CDR3 protein: CASSYSGTGASNEQFF; CDR3 DNA: TGTGCCAGCAGTTACTCAGGAACGGGAGCTTCCAATGAGCAGTTCTTC
clone size: .; J gene: TRBJ2-5; D gene: TRBD2; V gene: TRBV11-3; CDR3 protein: CASSLDPKSGRADDETQYF; CDR3 DNA: TGTGCCAGCAGCTTAGACCCGAAGAGCGGGAGGGCCGATGATGAGACCCAGTACTTC
clone size: .; J gene: TRBJ2-7; D gene: TRBD2; V gene: TRBV27; CDR3 protein: CASSPLTSGRSEQYF; CDR3 DNA: TGTGCCAGCAGTCCACTGACTAGCGGGAGGTCCGAGCAGTACTTC
clone size: .; J gene: TRBJ2-3; D gene: .; V gene: TRBV4-2; CDR3 protein: CASSQAGTDTQYF; CDR3 DNA: TGTGCCAGCAGCCAAGCGGGAACAGATACGCAGTATTTT